This T cell receptor (beta chain) was obtained from a study of metastatic and nonmetastatic thyroid tumors. Study information: Repertoires from malignant and benign thyroid patients were compared across blood and tumor or nodule tissue.

Germline CDR1 MNHEY, CDR2 SVGEGT. Trimming stripped 2 bases from V and 7 bases from J, with 17 bases between. CDR3 size: 16 residues. Study processing details: The study's classifier, a distant-metastasis tool for papillary thyroid cancer, was built using CDR3 differences across clinicopathological groups. From the PCR reads, TCRdb re-called clones with MiXCR. TCRdb's processing, not the study's, gives the V and J calls here. Altogether some 19,000 clones are present, 30% to 40% being singletons, with the ten largest covering 15% to 20%. Comment on this clone: The antigen is not known.

Study results and limitations: TCR beta diversity was reportedly significantly higher in malignant thyroid tumors than benign nodules, in blood and tumor.

Patients underwent thyroid surgery, and none had received any treatment before it. The sample comprised tumor tissue. The chain joins TRBV6-2 or TRBV6-3 to TRBJ2-2, with TRBD2 as a possible D gene (7 bases). The TCR was taken from a female donor with papillary thyroid cancer or a benign thyroid nodule (not recorded which). Some clones in this sample may be carry-over from other donors' samples. The CDR3 coding sequence is TGTGCCAGCAGTTACACGGGGGGCGAGTCCAACGGGGAGCTGTTTTTT. Its protein product is CASSYTGGESNGELFF.